The TCR beta chain under discussion was sequenced for a study of a mutant IDH1 vaccine in newly diagnosed glioma. In the study overall: Investigators started vaccination 4-6 weeks after radiotherapy alone, or with temozolomide cycles. Treated patients comprised about 62% males and about 40% females, mean age 40.4 years. Beforehand, treatment had been radiotherapy, temozolomide, or both; the majority received both. Broader study findings: Patients mounted vaccine-induced immune responses in 93.3% of cases.

The CDR3 extends over 14 amino acids. Germline CDR1 LNHNV, CDR2 YYDKDF (reference sequence). V lost 5 bases, J lost 2 bases, and 13 bases lay in between. With respect to this clone: Antigen: not known.

Only in-frame clones appear in the TCRdb table, and some are missing; sequencing was by immunoSEQ multiplex PCR. The sample gives tens of thousands of clones, around 83% of which show up once; about 3.8% is in the top ten. Documented time point: week 47, end of study. Vaccination used 300 ug of mutant IDH1 20-mer peptide per dose, with topical imiquimod. This TCR was sampled from a man in his thirties or forties with glioma. Specimen: PBMCs, collected from a glioma patient whose treatment included an IDH1 peptide vaccine. This sequence joins TRBV15 and TRBJ2-7; D perhaps matches TRBD1 (6 bases). CDR3 nucleotide sequence: TGTGCCACCAGCCCCCGGACAGATACCTACGAGCAGTACTTC. Its protein product is CATSPRTDTYEQYF.